These 13 T cell receptor beta chains share one sample of origin, sequenced in a study of T cells after yellow fever vaccination. TCRdb re-called the 5' RACE reads through MiXCR, storing one row per CDR3 protein. The sample lists hundreds of thousands of distinct CDR3 sequences; roughly 13% were seen once. The material sequenced was PBMCs, taken on the day of the yellow fever booster vaccination. All receptors derive from a man under 40 who received the YFV17D yellow fever vaccine.

The rearrangement links TRBV2 to TRBJ2-7; TRBD1 matches 7 bases. Looked up from germline, CDR1 is SNHLY and CDR2 is FYNNEI. The V and J ends lost 5 bases and 3 bases, in that order; junction bases with no gene match: 4. CDR3 size: 13 residues. CDR3 residues: CASSIRDSYEQYF. As DNA, the CDR3 is TGTGCCAGCAGTATCCGGGACAGCTACGAGCAGTACTTC.

The chain combines TRBV28 with TRBJ2-1; D possibly corresponds to TRBD1 (6 bases). Trimming took off 6 bases at V and 6 bases at J, with 12 bases between the two ends. The CDR3 covers 13 residues. Germline V lookup: CDR1 MDHEN, CDR2 SYDVKM. The CDR3 protein is CASRQGSFNEQFF. CDR3 DNA: TGTGCCAGCAGACAGGGATCTTTCAATGAGCAGTTCTTC.

This clonotype was counted between two and nine times. The genes are TRBV7-9 and TRBJ2-3; 9 bases match TRBD2. V was pared by 3 bases and J by 6 bases, with 7 bases of the junction left unmatched. The germline gives CDR1 SEHNR, CDR2 FQNEAQ (reference sequence). The CDR3 extends over 15 amino acids. The CDR3 region is CASSLGLASADTQYF. CDR3 sequence (DNA): TGTGCCAGCAGCTTGGGACTAGCAAGTGCCGATACGCAGTATTTT. Drawing the rest from reference TRBV7-9 and TRBJ2-3, the complete variable domain is DTGVSQNPRHKITKRGQNVTFRCDPISEHNRLYWYRQTLGQGPEFLTYFQNEAQLEKSRLLSDRFSAERPKGSFSTLEIQRTEQGDSAMYLCASSLGLASADTQYFGPGTRLTVL.

This rearrangement joins TRBV20-1 to TRBJ2-2; tentatively, D is TRBD2 (7 bases). The CDR3 totals 15 residues. Between the trimmed V and J ends, which lost 6 bases and 0 bases, there was a span of 14 bases. Germline V gene sequence: CDR1 DFQATT, CDR2 SNEGSKA (reference sequence). Written as DNA, the CDR3 is TGCAGTGCCCGACAGGCGGGAGCGAACACCGGGGAGCTGTTTTTT. Translating it yields CSARQAGANTGELFF.

This sequence joins TRBV9 and TRBJ2-5; TRBD1 matches at 9 bases. The germline gives CDR1 SGDLS, CDR2 YYNGEE. The CDR3 runs to 15 residues. Trimming cost V 4 bases and J 5 bases; bases outside gene matches: 9. The CDR3 bases are TGTGCCAGCAGCTCCAGGGGGACAGGGAGGGAGACCCAGTACTTC. This codes for CASSSRGTGRETQYF.

This clonotype was found a few times. This sequence joins TRBV20-1 and TRBJ2-2, with TRBD2 matching 7 bases. Unmatched junction bases numbered 14, after V lost 6 bases and J lost 4 bases. The CDR3 consists of 16 residues. Germline V gene lookup returns CDR1 DFQATT and CDR2 SNEGSKA (reference sequence). The CDR3 region has the DNA TGCAGTGCCCCTGGGGGGTCTAGCGGACCCACCGGGGAGCTGTTTTTT. Translated, it gives CSAPGGSSGPTGELFF.

The V call is TRBV5-1, the J call TRBJ2-1; weak D call: TRBD1 (5 bases). CDR1 and CDR2 (germline): SGHRS, YFSETQ. V was pared by 0 bases and J by 10 bases, with 17 bases between. The CDR3 loop spans 15 amino acids. CDR3 nucleotide sequence: TGCGCCAGCAGCTTGGAGACAGAATACCGCGGAGAGCAGTTCTTC. Encoded protein: CASSLETEYRGEQFF. Looking up the rest from reference TRBV5-1 and TRBJ2-1 gives the full variable domain: KAGVTQTPRYLIKTRGQQVTLSCSPISGHRSVSWYQQTPGQGLQFLFEYFSETQRNKGNFPGRFSGRQFSNSRSEMNVSTLELGDSALYLCASSLETEYRGEQFFGPGTRLTVL.

There are a few counts of this clonotype. This chain connects TRBV6-5 to TRBJ2-2; D is undetermined. Germline lookup yields CDR1 MNHEY and CDR2 SVGAGI. V shed 0 bases and J shed 9 bases, with 5 bases lying between them. This CDR3 is built from 12 residues. CDR3 coding DNA: TGTGCCAGCAGTTACTCGGGGTGGGAGCTGTTTTTT. Its protein product is CASSYSGWELFF.

This sequence joins TRBV5-1 and TRBJ2-1; D perhaps matches TRBD2 (6 bases). This CDR3 contains 15 residues. Germline values: CDR1 SGHRS, CDR2 YFSETQ. The germline V and J ends were trimmed by 2 bases and 10 bases, with 19 bases remaining between them. This CDR3 reads CASSFGTHLREEQFF. CDR3 nucleotides: TGCGCCAGCAGCTTCGGGACTCACCTGAGAGAGGAGCAGTTCTTC. The full variable domain, its missing parts supplied by reference TRBV5-1 and TRBJ2-1, is KAGVTQTPRYLIKTRGQQVTLSCSPISGHRSVSWYQQTPGQGLQFLFEYFSETQRNKGNFPGRFSGRQFSNSRSEMNVSTLELGDSALYLCASSFGTHLREEQFFGPGTRLTVL.

In its sample, this clonotype was seen a few times. The chain couples TRBV30 to TRBJ2-3, with 8 bases aligning to TRBD2. The CDR3 runs to 15 residues. Germline assignment: CDR1 GTSNPN and CDR2 SVGIG (reference sequence). The CDR3, as DNA: TGTGACCGGAGAGTTGCGGGAGGCCCCACAGATACGCAGTATTTT. Translating it yields CDRRVAGGPTDTQYF.

This clonotype was seen more than once but under ten times. V gene TRBV5-1 combines with J gene TRBJ2-2; no definite D call. V lost 4 bases, J lost 2 bases, and 9 bases lay in between. Per the germline V gene, CDR1 is SGHRS and CDR2 is YFSETQ. The CDR3 is 14 residues long. CDR3 sequence reads: CASSAPSNTGELFF. For the CDR3, the DNA is TGCGCCAGCAGCGCCCCCTCTAACACCGGGGAGCTGTTTTTT. Complete variable domain (other parts from reference TRBV5-1 and TRBJ2-2): KAGVTQTPRYLIKTRGQQVTLSCSPISGHRSVSWYQQTPGQGLQFLFEYFSETQRNKGNFPGRFSGRQFSNSRSEMNVSTLELGDSALYLCASSAPSNTGELFFGEGSRLTVL.

This clonotype was recorded a few times. This chain joins TRBV4-3 and TRBJ2-7; TRBD2 aligns across 8 bases. V shed 0 bases, J shed 2 bases, and the junction held 3 bases outside the gene matches. The CDR3 totals 15 residues. Germline lookup yields CDR1 LGHNA and CDR2 YSLEER. CDR3 in DNA: TGCGCCAGCAGCCAAGACCCAGCGGGGGCCTACGAGCAGTACTTC. Amino acid sequence: CASSQDPAGAYEQYF.

The chain uses TRBV10-3 and TRBJ2-5, with TRBD1 matching 9 bases. CDR1 and CDR2 (germline): ENHRY, SYGVKD. V gave up 7 bases and J gave up 4 bases; unmatched junction bases: 7. The CDR3 totals 14 residues. The CDR3 spells CAIMGTGSGETQYF. The CDR3 nucleotides are TGTGCCATCATGGGGACAGGGTCAGGAGAGACCCAGTACTTC.